One and the same sample provided the 21 T cell receptor beta chains below, sequenced in a study of early T cells in non-severe SARS-CoV-2 infection. TCRdb reprocessed the 5' RACE reads via MiXCR and lists one record per CDR3 protein. Here the sample spans roughly 51,000 distinct CDR3 sequences, 5.5% to 6.5% being singletons. The input for sequencing was whole blood, taken at baseline. These receptors came from an adult who was a healthcare worker with PCR-confirmed SARS-CoV-2 infection or an uninfected control (not recorded which).

This clonotype was counted ten times or more. This sequence joins TRBV6-5 and TRBJ1-2; D gene uncertain. The CDR3 contains 13 residues. The germline V gene has CDR1 MNHEY and CDR2 SVGAGI. Trimming left V 4 bases short and J 4 bases short, with 10 bases between. The DNA of the CDR3 is TGTGCCAGCAGTTCGACGCAAGTCTATGGCTACACCTTC. It translates to CASSSTQVYGYTF.

The rearrangement uses TRBV6-5 and TRBJ2-7; the match to TRBD1 covers 8 bases. Germline V gene lookup returns CDR1 MNHEY and CDR2 SVGAGI. The V gene end was trimmed by 0 bases and the J gene end by 2 bases; junction bases not matched to a gene: 3. CDR3 length: 15 amino acids. The CDR3 loop reads CASSYSGQVTYEQYF. CDR3 DNA: TGTGCCAGCAGTTACTCGGGACAGGTGACCTACGAGCAGTACTTC.

This clonotype was seen a handful of times. The J gene is TRBJ2-2, the V gene TRBV11-2; D is ambiguous. The germline V gene has CDR1 SGHAT and CDR2 FQNNGV. This CDR3 has 15 amino acids. V was clipped by 8 bases and J by 3 bases, with 16 bases between them. CDR3 bases: TGTGCCAGCGCCCAGGCGATTTCCTACACCGGGGAGCTGTTTTTT. Translation: CASAQAISYTGELFF.

This clonotype was observed many times. The chain is built from TRBV13 and TRBJ1-2; D gene unclear. The germline gives CDR1 PRHDT, CDR2 FYEKMQ (reference sequence). This CDR3 spans 13 amino acids. V lost 6 bases and J 4 bases, leaving 12 bases between the germline ends. The CDR3 DNA reads TGTGCCAGCAGTTTACAGATAGTCTATGGCTACACCTTC. Protein product: CASSLQIVYGYTF.

This clonotype was picked up many times. The chain combines TRBV7-8 with TRBJ2-5; 8 bases agree with TRBD1. Looked up from germline, CDR1 is SGHVS and CDR2 is FQNEAQ. The V and J ends lost 5 bases and 5 bases, in that order; junction bases with no gene match: 7. The CDR3 covers 14 residues. This CDR3 reads CASSPRTGPETQYF. CDR3 nucleotide sequence: TGTGCCAGCAGCCCGCGGACAGGGCCGGAGACCCAGTACTTC.

This clonotype was detected only a few times. The V and J genes are TRBV28 and TRBJ2-5, with 11 positions matching TRBD2. V shed 5 bases and J 6 bases; nucleotides not matched to a gene: 5. The germline gives CDR1 MDHEN, CDR2 SYDVKM. This CDR3 is 14 amino acids long. The CDR3 DNA reads as TGTGCCAGCAGTGCGACTAGCGGGGTAAAGACCCAGTACTTC. This codes for CASSATSGVKTQYF.

This clonotype has only a few counts. The J gene is TRBJ2-7, the V gene TRBV9; 8 positions agree with TRBD1. Germline V gene sequence: CDR1 SGDLS, CDR2 YYNGEE. The CDR3 runs 14 residues. Trimming took 2 bases from V and 5 from J; bases not matched to a gene: 6. The CDR3 DNA reads TGTGCCAGCAGCGTTACAGGGGGAATGGACGAGCAGTACTTC. Translation gives CASSVTGGMDEQYF.

V gene TRBV5-6 combines with J gene TRBJ2-1; D gene ambiguous. Trimming stripped 0 bases from V and 3 bases from J, with 10 bases between. CDR1 and CDR2 (germline): SGHDT, YYEEEE. The CDR3 is made up of 15 amino acids. Written as DNA, the CDR3 is TGTGCCAGCAGCTTGGTCGTCAGTGGCTACAATGAGCAGTTCTTC. Translating gives CASSLVVSGYNEQFF.

The table lists this clonotype with a few counts. The chain employs TRBV19 and TRBJ2-7; D may correspond to TRBD1 or TRBD2 (6 bases each). V was pared by 4 bases and J by 0 bases, with 16 bases between. This CDR3 has 16 amino acids. Germline CDR1 LNHDA, CDR2 SQIVND (reference sequence). CDR3 DNA: TGTGCCAGTAGTACCGACTTAAGGGGGGTCTCCTACGAGCAGTACTTC. It yields the protein CASSTDLRGVSYEQYF.

This clonotype was seen more than once but under ten times. CDR3 bases: TGTGCCAGCAGCCCCCCCACCGCCCCCACTGAAGCTTTCTTT. It codes for CASSPPTAPTEAFF. This chain uses TRBV3-1 with TRBJ1-1, with D uncertain. The germline V gene encodes CDR1 LGHDT and CDR2 YNNKEL (reference sequence). The CDR3 covers 14 residues. Trimming removed 4 bases from V and 4 bases from J, with 13 bases in between.

This chain joins TRBV25-1 and TRBJ2-7, with TRBD1 as a possible D gene (6 bases). V was cut by 4 bases and J by 1 base, with 11 bases left in between. Germline loops: CDR1 MGHDK, CDR2 SYGVNS. The CDR3 has 14 residues. The CDR3, as DNA: TGTGCCAGCAGTGGCCGGGACACTTCCTACGAGCAGTACTTC. It codes for CASSGRDTSYEQYF.

In this sample, this clonotype turned up a few times. The CDR3 DNA reads as TGTGCCAGCAGCTTAGGGATTGCAGATACGCAGTATTTT. Encoded protein: CASSLGIADTQYF. This chain links TRBV11-2 with TRBJ2-3; D unresolved. CDR3 length: 13 residues. V lost 1 base and J lost 4, with 6 bases in between. Germline CDR1 reads SGHAT; CDR2 reads FQNNGV. Complete variable domain (other parts from reference TRBV11-2 and TRBJ2-3): EAGVAQSPRYKIIEKRQSVAFWCNPISGHATLYWYQQILGQGPKLLIQFQNNGVVDDSQLPKDRFSAERLKGVDSTLKIQPAKLEDSAVYLCASSLGIADTQYFGPGTRLTVL.

This clonotype appeared many times. The chain combines TRBV29-1 with TRBJ1-1; D is unresolved. Germline CDR1 SQVTM, CDR2 ANQGSEA. The CDR3 has 12 residues. With 4 bases removed from V and 2 bases from J, the gap between germline ends came to 8 bases. CDR3 amino acids: CSVASANTEAFF. In DNA form, the CDR3 reads TGCAGCGTTGCCAGCGCTAACACTGAAGCTTTCTTT.

In this sample, this clonotype turned up a few times. This chain links TRBV6-1 with TRBJ2-7, with TRBD2 as a possible D gene (5 bases). V was shortened by 6 bases and J by 0 bases, with 12 bases between the two germline ends. Germline loops: CDR1 MNHNS, CDR2 SASEGT. This CDR3 spans 14 amino acids. CDR3 loop: CASSEGPNSYEQYF. In DNA form, the CDR3 reads TGTGCCAGCAGCGAGGGCCCGAACTCCTACGAGCAGTACTTC.

This clonotype was detected many times. The chain recombines TRBV2 with TRBJ2-1; 8 bases are a match to TRBD1. V lost 4 bases, J lost 1 base, and 3 bases stayed unmatched. The CDR3 totals 15 residues. The V gene's germline CDR1 is SNHLY and CDR2 FYNNEI. Here the CDR3 reads CASSADRVSYNEQFF. The CDR3 DNA reads TGTGCCAGCAGTGCGGACAGGGTGTCCTACAATGAGCAGTTCTTC.

This clonotype showed up many times. This chain connects TRBV20-1 to TRBJ2-7, with 9 nucleotides matching TRBD2. The CDR3 contains 16 residues. Trimming cost V 6 bases and J 3 bases; bases outside gene matches: 15. Germline V gene sequence: CDR1 DFQATT, CDR2 SNEGSKA (reference sequence). The CDR3 loop is CSATPPAGGWDYEQYF. The DNA of the CDR3 is TGCAGTGCCACCCCGCCAGCGGGGGGCTGGGACTACGAGCAGTACTTC.

This clonotype was detected only a few times. The J gene is TRBJ2-3, the V gene TRBV10-1; 12 bases agree with TRBD2. This CDR3 has 19 residues. Germline CDR1 and CDR2: WNHNN and SYGVQD (reference sequence). Trimming cost V 4 bases and J 2 bases; bases outside gene matches: 13. The CDR3 spells CASSGTSGATNPPTDTQYF. The CDR3 DNA is TGCGCCAGCAGTGGGACTAGCGGGGCGACGAATCCACCCACAGATACGCAGTATTTT.

The rearrangement links TRBV9 to TRBJ2-2; TRBD1 matches 8 bases. With 4 bases clipped from V and 0 bases from J, the junction kept 5 bases outside the gene matches. The CDR3 is 16 residues long. Germline V gives CDR1 SGDLS, CDR2 YYNGEE. The CDR3 nucleotides are TGTGCCAGCAGCCCCCGGACAGGGTCGAACACCGGGGAGCTGTTTTTT. Protein: CASSPRTGSNTGELFF. Supplemented by reference TRBV9 and TRBJ2-2, the full variable domain reads DSGVTQTPKHLITATGQRVTLRCSPRSGDLSVYWYQQSLDQGLQFLIQYYNGEERAKGNILERFSAQQFPDLHSELNLSSLELGDSALYFCASSPRTGSNTGELFFGEGSRLTVL.

This clonotype was detected ten times or more. The rearrangement links TRBV4-3 to TRBJ2-7, with TRBD1 identical over 10 bases. Trimming took 4 bases from V and 4 from J; bases not matched to a gene: 4. The CDR3 consists of 14 residues. CDR1 is LGHNA and CDR2 is YSLEER in the germline V gene. Written as DNA, the CDR3 is TGCGCCAGCAGCCGGGGACAGGGGCGTTACGAGCAGTACTTC. Protein sequence: CASSRGQGRYEQYF.

This clonotype came up a few times. This chain connects TRBV3-1 to TRBJ1-6, with D possibly TRBD1 on 5 matching bases. Trimming cost V 4 bases and J 7 bases, with 11 bases left between them. Germline CDR1 reads LGHDT; CDR2 reads YNNKEL (reference sequence). There are 14 residues in the CDR3. CDR3 DNA: TGTGCCAGCAGCCTGGGACGGAGGAATTCACCCCTCCACTTT. Translating it yields CASSLGRRNSPLHF.

This clonotype was detected ten times or more. This chain links TRBV12-3 or TRBV12-4 with TRBJ1-6; D is unresolved. Trimming cost V 6 bases and J 2 bases, with 17 bases left between them. The CDR3 has 17 amino acids. Here the CDR3 DNA reads TGTGCCAGCAGCAGCAGGTTGACCGGCACCTATAATTCACCCCTCCACTTT. It translates to CASSSRLTGTYNSPLHF.